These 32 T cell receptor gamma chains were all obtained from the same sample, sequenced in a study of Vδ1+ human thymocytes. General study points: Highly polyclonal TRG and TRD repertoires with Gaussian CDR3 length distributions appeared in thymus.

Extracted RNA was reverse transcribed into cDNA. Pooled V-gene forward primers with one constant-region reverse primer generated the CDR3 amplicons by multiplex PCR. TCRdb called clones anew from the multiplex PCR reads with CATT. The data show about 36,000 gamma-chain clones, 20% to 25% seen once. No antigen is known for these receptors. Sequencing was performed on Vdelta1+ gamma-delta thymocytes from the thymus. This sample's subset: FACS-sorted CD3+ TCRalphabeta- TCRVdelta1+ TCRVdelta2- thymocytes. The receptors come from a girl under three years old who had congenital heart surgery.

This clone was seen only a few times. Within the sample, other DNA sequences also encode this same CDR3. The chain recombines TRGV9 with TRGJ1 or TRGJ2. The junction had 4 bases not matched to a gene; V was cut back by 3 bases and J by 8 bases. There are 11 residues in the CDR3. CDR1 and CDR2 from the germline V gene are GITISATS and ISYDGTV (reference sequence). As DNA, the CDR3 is TGTGCCTTGTGGGAGACTAATAAGAAACTCTTT. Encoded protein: CALWETNKKLF.

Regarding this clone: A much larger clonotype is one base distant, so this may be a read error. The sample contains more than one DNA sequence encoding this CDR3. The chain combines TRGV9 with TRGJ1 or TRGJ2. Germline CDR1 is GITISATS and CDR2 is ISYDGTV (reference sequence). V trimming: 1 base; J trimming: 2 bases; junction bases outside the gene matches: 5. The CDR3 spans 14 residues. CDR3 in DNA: TGTGCCTTGTGGGAGGTCCGGGATTATTATAAGAAACTCTTT. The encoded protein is CALWEVRDYYKKLF.

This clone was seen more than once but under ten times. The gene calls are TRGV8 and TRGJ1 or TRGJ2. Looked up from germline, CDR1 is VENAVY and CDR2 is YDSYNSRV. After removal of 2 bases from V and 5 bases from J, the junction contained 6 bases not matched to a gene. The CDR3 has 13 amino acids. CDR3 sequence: CATWDIRHYKKLF. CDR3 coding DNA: TGTGCCACCTGGGATATTCGGCATTATAAGAAACTCTTT.

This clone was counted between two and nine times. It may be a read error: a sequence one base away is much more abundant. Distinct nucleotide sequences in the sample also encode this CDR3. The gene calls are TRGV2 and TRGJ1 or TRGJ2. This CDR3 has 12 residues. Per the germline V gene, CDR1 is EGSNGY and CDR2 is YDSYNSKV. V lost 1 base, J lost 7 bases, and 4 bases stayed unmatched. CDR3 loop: CATWDGRYKKLF. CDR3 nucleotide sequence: TGTGCCACCTGGGACGGACGATATAAGAAACTCTTT.

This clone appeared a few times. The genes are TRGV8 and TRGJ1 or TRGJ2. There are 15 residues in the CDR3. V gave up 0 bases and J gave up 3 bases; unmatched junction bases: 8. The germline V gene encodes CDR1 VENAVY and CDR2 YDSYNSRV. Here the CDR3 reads CATWDRQDGYYKKLF. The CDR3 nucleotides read TGTGCCACCTGGGATAGGCAGGATGGTTATTATAAGAAACTCTTT.

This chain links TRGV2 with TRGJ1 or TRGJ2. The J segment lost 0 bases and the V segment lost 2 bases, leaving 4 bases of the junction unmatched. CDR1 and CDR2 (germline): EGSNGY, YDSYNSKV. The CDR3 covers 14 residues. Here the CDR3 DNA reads TGTGCCACCTGGGACGTAGTGAATTATTATAAGAAACTCTTT. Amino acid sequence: CATWDVVNYYKKLF.

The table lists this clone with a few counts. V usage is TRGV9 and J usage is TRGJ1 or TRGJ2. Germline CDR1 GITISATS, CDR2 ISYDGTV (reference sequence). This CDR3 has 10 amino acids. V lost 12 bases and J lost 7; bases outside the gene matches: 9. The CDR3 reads CATRGYKKLF. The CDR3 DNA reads TGTGCCACCCGAGGGTATAAGAAACTCTTT.

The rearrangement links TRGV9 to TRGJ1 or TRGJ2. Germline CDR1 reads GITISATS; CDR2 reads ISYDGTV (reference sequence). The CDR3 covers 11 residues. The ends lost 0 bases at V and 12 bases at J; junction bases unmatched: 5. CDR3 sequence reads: CALWEVQAKLF. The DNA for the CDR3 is TGTGCCTTGTGGGAGGTGCAGGCGAAACTCTTT.

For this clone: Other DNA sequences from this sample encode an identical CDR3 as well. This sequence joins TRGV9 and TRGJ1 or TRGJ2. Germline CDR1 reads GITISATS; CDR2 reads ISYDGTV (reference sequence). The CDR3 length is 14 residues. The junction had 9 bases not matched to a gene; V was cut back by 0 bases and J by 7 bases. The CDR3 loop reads CALWEVQIGYKKLF. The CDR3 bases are TGTGCCTTGTGGGAGGTGCAAATCGGCTATAAGAAACTCTTT.

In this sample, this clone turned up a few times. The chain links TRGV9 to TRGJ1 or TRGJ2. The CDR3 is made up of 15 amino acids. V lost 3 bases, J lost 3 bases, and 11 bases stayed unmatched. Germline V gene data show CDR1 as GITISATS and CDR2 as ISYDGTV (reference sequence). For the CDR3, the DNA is TGTGCCTTGTGGGAGTTAAAGGGGGTTTATTATAAGAAACTCTTT. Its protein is CALWELKGVYYKKLF.

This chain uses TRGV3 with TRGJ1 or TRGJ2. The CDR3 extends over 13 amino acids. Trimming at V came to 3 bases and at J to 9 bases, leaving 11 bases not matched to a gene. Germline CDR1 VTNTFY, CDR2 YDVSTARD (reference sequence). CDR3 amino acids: CATWDDFRCKKLF. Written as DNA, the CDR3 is TGTGCCACCTGGGACGATTTCAGGTGTAAGAAACTCTTT.

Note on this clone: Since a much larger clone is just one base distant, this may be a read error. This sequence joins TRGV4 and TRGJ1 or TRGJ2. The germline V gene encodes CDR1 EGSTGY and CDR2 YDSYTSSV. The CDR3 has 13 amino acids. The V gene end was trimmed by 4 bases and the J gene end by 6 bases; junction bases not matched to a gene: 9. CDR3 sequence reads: CATWDGLVYKKLF. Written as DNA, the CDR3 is TGTGCCACCTGGGACGGGCTGGTTTATAAGAAACTCTTT.

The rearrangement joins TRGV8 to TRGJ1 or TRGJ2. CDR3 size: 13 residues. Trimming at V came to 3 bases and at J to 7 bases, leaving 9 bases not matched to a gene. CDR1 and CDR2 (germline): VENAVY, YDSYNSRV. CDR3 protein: CATWDALWYKKLF. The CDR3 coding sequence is TGTGCCACCTGGGATGCCCTTTGGTATAAGAAACTCTTT.

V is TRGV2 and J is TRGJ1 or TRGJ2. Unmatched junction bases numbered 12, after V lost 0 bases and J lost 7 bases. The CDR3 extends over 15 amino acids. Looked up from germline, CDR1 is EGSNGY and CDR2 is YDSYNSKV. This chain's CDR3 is CATWDGPRICYKKLF. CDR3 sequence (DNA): TGTGCCACCTGGGACGGGCCGCGAATTTGCTATAAGAAACTCTTT.

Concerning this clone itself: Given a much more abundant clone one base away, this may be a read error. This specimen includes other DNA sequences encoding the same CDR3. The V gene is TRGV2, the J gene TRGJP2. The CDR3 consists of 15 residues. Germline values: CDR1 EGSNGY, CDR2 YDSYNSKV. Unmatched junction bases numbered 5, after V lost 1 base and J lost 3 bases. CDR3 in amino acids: CATWDGRGSDWIKTF. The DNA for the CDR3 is TGTGCCACCTGGGACGGTCGCGGTAGTGATTGGATCAAGACGTTT.

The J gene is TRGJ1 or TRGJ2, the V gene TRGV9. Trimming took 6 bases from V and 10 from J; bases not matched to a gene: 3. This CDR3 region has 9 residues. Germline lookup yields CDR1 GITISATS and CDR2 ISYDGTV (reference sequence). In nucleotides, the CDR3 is TGTGCCTTGTGGCCCAAGAAACTCTTT. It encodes CALWPKKLF.

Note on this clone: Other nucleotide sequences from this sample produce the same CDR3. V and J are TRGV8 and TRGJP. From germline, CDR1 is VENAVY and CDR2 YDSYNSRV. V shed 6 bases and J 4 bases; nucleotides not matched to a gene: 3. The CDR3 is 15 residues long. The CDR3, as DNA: TGTGCCACCTGGACACAAGAGTTGGGCAAAAAAATCAAGGTATTT. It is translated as CATWTQELGKKIKVF.

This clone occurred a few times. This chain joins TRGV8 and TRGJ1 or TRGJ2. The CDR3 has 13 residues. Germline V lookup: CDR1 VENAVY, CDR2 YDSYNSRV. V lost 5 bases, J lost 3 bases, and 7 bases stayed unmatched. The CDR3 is CATWALPYYKKLF. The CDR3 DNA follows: TGTGCCACCTGGGCCTTACCTTATTATAAGAAACTCTTT.

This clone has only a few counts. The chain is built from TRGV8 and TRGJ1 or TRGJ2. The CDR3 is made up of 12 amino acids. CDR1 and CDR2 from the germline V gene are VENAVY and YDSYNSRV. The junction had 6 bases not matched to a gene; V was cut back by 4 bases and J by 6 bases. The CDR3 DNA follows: TGTGCCACCTGGGAGCAAGGTTATAAGAAACTCTTT. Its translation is CATWEQGYKKLF.

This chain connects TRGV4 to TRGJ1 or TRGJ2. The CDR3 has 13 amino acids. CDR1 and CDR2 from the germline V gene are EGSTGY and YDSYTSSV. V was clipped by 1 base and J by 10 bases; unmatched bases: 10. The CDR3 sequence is CATWDGPTTKKLF. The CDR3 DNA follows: TGTGCCACCTGGGATGGCCCTACCACGAAGAAACTCTTT.

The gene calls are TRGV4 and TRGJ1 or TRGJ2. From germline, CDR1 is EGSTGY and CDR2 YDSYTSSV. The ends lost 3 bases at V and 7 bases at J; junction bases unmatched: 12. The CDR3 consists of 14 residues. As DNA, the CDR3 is TGTGCCACCTGGGATAACATGTTTAGGTATAAGAAACTCTTT. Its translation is CATWDNMFRYKKLF.

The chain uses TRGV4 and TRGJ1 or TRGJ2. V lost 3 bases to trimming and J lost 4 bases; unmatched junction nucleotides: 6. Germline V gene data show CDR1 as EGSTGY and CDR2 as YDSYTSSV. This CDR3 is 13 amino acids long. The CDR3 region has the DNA TGTGCCACCTGGGATCCTTCCTATTATAAGAAACTCTTT. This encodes CATWDPSYYKKLF.

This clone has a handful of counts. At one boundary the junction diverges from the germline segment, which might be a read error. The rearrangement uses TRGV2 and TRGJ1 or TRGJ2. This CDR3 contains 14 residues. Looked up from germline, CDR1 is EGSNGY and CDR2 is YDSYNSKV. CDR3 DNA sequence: TGTGCCGCCTGGGACGGGCGCTGGTATTATAAGAAACTCTTT. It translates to CAAWDGRWYYKKLF.

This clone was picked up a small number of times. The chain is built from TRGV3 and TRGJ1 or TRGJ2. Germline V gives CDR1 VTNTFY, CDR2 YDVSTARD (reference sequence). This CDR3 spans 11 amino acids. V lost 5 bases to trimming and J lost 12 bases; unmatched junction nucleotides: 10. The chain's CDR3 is CATWGEEMKLF. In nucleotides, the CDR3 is TGTGCCACCTGGGGCGAGGAAATGAAACTCTTT.

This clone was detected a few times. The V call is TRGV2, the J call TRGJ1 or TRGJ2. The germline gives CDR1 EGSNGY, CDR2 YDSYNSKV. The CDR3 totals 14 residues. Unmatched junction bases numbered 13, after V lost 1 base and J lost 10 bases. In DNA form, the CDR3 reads TGTGCCACCTGGGACGGCCCTTGGAAATGGAAGAAACTCTTT. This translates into CATWDGPWKWKKLF.

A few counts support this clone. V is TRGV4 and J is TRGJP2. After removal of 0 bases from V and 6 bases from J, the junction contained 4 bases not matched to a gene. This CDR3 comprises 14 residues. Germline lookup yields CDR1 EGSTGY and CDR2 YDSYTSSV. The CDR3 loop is CATWDGPGDWIKTF. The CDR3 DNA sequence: TGTGCCACCTGGGATGGGCCTGGTGATTGGATCAAGACGTTT.

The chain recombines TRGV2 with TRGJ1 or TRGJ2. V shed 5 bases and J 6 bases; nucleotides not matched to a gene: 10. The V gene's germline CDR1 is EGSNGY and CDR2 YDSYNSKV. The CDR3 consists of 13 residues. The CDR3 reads CATWAKRGYKKLF. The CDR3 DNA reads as TGTGCCACCTGGGCTAAAAGGGGTTATAAGAAACTCTTT.

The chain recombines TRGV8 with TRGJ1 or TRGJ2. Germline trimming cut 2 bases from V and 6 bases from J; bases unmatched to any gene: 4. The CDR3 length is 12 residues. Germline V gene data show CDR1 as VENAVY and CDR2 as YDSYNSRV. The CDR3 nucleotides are TGTGCCACCTGGGATATATCTTATAAGAAACTCTTT. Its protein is CATWDISYKKLF.

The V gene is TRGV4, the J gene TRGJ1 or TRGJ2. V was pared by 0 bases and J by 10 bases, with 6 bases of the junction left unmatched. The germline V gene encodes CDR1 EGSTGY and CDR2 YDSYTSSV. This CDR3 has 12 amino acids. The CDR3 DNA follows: TGTGCCACCTGGGATGGGCGAGCCAAGAAACTCTTT. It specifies CATWDGRAKKLF.

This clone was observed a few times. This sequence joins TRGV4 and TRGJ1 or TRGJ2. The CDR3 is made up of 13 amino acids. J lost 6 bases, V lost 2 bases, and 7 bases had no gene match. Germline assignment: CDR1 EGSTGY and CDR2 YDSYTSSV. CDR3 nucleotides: TGTGCCACCTGGGATGATTATGGTTATAAGAAACTCTTT. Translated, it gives CATWDDYGYKKLF.

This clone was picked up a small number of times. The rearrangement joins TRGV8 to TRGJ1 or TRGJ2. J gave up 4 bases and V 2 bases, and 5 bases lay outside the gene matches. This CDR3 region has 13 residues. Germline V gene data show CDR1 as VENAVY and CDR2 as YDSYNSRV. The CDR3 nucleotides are TGTGCCACCTGGGATATCGGATATTATAAGAAACTCTTT. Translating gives CATWDIGYYKKLF.

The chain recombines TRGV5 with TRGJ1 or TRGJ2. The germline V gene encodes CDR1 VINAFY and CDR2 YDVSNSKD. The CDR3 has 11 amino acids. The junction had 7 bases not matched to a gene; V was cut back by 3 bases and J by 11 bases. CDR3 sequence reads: CATWDSTQKLF. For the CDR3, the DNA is TGTGCCACCTGGGACTCGACGCAGAAACTCTTT.